This T cell receptor beta chain was recovered during a study of blood T cell repertoires in COVID-19. In the study overall: Acute and convalescent COVID-19 samples came from the United States, Italy and Spain. Sources were T cells, B-cell-depleted T cells, or PBMCs; the material itself was cDNA or gDNA.

In the original workflow: Reference gene primers were amplified, and this amplification served to estimate nucleated cell counts. TCRdb's table, derived via immunoSEQ multiplex PCR, lists solely in-frame clones and lacks some. The DNA gave D and trimming, while V, J and clone size come from that table. The data hold 100,000 or so clones, with roughly 80% observed a single time. V was pared by 2 bases and J by 7 bases, with 15 bases between. Germline loops: CDR1 SGHDT, CDR2 YYEEEE. This CDR3 contains 14 residues. This clone was detected once. The receptor's source is a human donor in a cohort sampled during active COVID-19. The material sequenced was peripheral blood. The rearrangement joins TRBV5-6 to TRBJ2-5, with TRBD1 as a possible D gene (5 bases). Written as DNA, the CDR3 is TGTGCCAGCAGCTTCGGCCAGGGTCCCAGGACCCAGTACTTC. Translating gives CASSFGQGPRTQYF.